The clone carrying this T cell receptor beta chain was detected only once. Before they underwent DNA extraction, samples held roughly 0.95-10 million cryopreserved PBMC. This record comes from a study of long-term antiretroviral therapy in people with HIV. The assay, immunoSEQ v3.0, was run at survey level. Clones were sequenced by immunoSEQ multiplex PCR, and TCRdb holds only the in-frame ones, with some missing. The data hold about 24,000 clones, with approximately 81% observed a single time. This sample comprised unsorted PBMCs, obtained at the start of antiretroviral therapy, before treatment. The origin of this receptor is a woman aged 18-35 years with HIV.

For the CDR3, the DNA is TGTGCCAGCAGCTTAGACGGGCTGGCTTTCTTT. Encoded protein: CASSLDGLAFF. This chain links TRBV7-9 with TRBJ1-1; D not resolved. The germline V gene has CDR1 SEHNR and CDR2 FQNEAQ (reference sequence). With 1 base removed from V and 11 bases from J, the gap between germline ends came to 8 bases. CDR3 length: 11 residues.